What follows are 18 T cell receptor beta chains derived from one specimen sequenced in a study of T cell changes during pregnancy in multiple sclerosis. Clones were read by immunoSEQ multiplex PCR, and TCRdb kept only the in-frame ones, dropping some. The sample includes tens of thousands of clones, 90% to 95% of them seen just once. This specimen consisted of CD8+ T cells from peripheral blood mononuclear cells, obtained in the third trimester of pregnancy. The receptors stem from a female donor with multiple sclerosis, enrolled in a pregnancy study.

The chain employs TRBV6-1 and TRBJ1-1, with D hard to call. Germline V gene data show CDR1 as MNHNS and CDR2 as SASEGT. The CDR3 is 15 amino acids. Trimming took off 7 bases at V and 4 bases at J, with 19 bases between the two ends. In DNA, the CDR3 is TGTGCCAGCAAGTCATGGAAGGAGGGAAGCACTGAAGCTTTCTTT. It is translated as CASKSWKEGSTEAFF.

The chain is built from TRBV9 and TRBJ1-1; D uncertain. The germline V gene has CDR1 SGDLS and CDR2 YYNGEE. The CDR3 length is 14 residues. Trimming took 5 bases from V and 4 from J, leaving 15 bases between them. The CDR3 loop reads CASREADDGTEAFF. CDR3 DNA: TGTGCCAGCAGGGAGGCGGACGATGGCACTGAAGCTTTCTTT.

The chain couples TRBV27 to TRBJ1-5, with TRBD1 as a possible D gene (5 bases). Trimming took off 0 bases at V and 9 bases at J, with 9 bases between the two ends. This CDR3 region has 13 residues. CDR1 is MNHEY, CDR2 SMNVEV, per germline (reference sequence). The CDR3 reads CASSLSRVRPQHF. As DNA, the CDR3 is TGTGCCAGCAGTTTATCCAGGGTCAGGCCCCAGCATTTT.

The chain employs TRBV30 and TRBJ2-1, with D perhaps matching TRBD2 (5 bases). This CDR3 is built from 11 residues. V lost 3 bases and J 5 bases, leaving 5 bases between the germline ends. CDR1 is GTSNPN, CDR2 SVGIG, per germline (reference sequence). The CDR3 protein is CAWSGNNEQFF. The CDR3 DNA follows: TGTGCCTGGAGCGGGAACAATGAGCAGTTCTTC.

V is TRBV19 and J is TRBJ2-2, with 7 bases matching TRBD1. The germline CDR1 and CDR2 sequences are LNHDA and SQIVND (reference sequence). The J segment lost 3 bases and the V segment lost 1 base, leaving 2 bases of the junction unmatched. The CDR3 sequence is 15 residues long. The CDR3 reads CASSIGQGDTGELFF. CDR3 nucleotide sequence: TGTGCCAGTAGTATAGGGCAGGGGGACACCGGGGAGCTGTTTTTT.

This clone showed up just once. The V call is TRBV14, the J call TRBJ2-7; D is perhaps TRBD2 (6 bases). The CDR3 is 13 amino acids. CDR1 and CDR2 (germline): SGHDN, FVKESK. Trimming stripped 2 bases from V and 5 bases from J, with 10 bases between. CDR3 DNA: TGTGCCAGCAGCCAAATGGGAGGCCACGAGCAGTACTTC. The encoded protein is CASSQMGGHEQYF.

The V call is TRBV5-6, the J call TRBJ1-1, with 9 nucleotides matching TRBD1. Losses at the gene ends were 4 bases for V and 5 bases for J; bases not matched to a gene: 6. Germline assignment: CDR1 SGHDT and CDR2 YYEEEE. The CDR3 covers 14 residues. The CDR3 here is CASSAGTGWTEAFF. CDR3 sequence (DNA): TGTGCCAGCAGCGCGGGGACAGGGTGGACTGAAGCTTTCTTT. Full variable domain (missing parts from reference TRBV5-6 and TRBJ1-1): DAGVTQSPTHLIKTRGQQVTLRCSPKSGHDTVSWYQQALGQGPQFIFQYYEEEERQRGNFPDRFSGHQFPNYSSELNVNALLLGDSALYLCASSAGTGWTEAFFGQGTRLTVV.

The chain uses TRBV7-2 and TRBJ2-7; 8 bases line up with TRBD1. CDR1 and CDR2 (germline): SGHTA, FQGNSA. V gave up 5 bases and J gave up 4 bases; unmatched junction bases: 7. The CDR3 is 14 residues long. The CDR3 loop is CASSNRDRRYEQYF. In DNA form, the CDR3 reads TGTGCCAGCAGCAACCGGGACAGGAGATACGAGCAGTACTTC.

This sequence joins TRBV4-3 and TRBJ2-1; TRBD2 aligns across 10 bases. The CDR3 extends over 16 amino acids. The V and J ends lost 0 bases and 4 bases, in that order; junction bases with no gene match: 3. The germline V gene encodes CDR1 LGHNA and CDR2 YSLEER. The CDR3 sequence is CASSQEGTSVYNEQFF. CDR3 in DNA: TGCGCCAGCAGCCAAGAGGGGACTAGCGTTTACAATGAGCAGTTCTTC.

The CDR3 loop is CASSPGQGGEAFF. The CDR3 DNA follows: TGCGCCAGCAGCCCCGGACAGGGGGGTGAAGCTTTCTTT. The chain couples TRBV4-1 to TRBJ1-1, with TRBD1 matching over 10 bases. This CDR3 comprises 13 residues. The J segment lost 7 bases and the V segment lost 4 bases, leaving 3 bases of the junction unmatched. The germline gives CDR1 MGHRA, CDR2 YSYEKL.

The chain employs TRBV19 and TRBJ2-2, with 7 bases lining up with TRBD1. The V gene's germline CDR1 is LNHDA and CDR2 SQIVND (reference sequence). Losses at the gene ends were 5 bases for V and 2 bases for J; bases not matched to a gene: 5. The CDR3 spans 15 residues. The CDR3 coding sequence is TGTGCCAGTAGTGTCCGGGACAGCAACACCGGGGAGCTGTTTTTT. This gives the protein CASSVRDSNTGELFF.

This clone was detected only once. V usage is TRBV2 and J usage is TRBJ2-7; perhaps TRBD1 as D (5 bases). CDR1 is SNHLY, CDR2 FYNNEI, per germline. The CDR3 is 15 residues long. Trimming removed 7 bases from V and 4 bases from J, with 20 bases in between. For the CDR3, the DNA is TGTGCCAGCAAACCAGGGTTACGATCTTGGTACGAGCAGTACTTC. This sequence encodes CASKPGLRSWYEQYF.

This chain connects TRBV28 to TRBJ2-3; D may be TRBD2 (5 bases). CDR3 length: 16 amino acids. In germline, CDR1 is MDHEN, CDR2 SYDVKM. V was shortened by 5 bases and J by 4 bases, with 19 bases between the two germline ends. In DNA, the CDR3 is TGTGCCAGCAGTCTCCCGGACTCCCCGGTCCCAGATACGCAGTATTTT. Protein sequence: CASSLPDSPVPDTQYF.

In DNA form, the CDR3 reads TGTGCCAGCAGCTCACCCGGGACTAGCGGGAGTGAGCAGTTCTTC. Translating gives CASSSPGTSGSEQFF. This sequence joins TRBV11-2 and TRBJ2-1, with 14 bases fitting TRBD2. After removal of 4 bases from V and 9 bases from J, the junction contained 5 bases not matched to a gene. Germline CDR1 is SGHAT and CDR2 is FQNNGV. The CDR3 covers 15 residues.

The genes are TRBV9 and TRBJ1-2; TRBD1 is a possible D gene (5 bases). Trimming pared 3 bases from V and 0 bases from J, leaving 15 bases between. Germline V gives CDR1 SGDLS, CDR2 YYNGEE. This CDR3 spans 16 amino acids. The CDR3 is CASSGGGINSNYGYTF. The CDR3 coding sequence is TGTGCCAGCAGCGGGGGGGGGATCAATTCTAACTATGGCTACACCTTC.

CDR3 sequence (DNA): TGCGCCAGCAGCCCCCCCCACGGGACAGGGGAATGGGCTAACTATGGCTACACCTTC. Its translation: CASSPPHGTGEWANYGYTF. The chain is built from TRBV4-1 and TRBJ1-2, with 10 bases identical to TRBD1. The CDR3 covers 19 residues. Trimming at V came to 4 bases and at J to 0 bases, leaving 14 bases not matched to a gene. Germline V lookup: CDR1 MGHRA, CDR2 YSYEKL.

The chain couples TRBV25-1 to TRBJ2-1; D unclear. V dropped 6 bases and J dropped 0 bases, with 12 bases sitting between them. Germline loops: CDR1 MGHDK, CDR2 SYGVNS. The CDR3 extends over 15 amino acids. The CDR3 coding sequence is TGTGCCAGCAGGAGGCGGCCGAGCTCCTACAATGAGCAGTTCTTC. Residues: CASRRRPSSYNEQFF.

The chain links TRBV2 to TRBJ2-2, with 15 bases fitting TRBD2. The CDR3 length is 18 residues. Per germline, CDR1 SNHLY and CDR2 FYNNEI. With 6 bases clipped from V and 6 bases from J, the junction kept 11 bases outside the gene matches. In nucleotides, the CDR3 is TGTGCCAGCAGACGGACTAGCGGGAGGGCGTCCATCCCCGGGGAGCTGTTTTTT. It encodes CASRRTSGRASIPGELFF.